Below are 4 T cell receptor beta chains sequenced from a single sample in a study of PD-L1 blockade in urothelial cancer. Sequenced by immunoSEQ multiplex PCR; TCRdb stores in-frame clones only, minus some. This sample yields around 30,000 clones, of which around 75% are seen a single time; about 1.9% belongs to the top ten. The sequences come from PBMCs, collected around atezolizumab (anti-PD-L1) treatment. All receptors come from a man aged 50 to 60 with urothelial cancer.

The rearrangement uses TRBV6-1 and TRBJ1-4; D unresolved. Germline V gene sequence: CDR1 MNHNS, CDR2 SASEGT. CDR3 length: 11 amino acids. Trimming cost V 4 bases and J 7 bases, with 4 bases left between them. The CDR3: CASSASEKLFF. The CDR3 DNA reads TGTGCCAGCAGTGCCAGTGAAAAACTGTTTTTT.

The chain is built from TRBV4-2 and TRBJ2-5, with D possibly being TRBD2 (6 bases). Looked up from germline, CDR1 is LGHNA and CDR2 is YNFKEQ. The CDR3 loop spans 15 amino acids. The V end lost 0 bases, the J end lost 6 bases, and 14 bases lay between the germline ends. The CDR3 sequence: CASSQDTTSRQTQYF. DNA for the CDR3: TGTGCCAGCAGCCAAGATACTACTAGCCGGCAGACCCAGTACTTC.

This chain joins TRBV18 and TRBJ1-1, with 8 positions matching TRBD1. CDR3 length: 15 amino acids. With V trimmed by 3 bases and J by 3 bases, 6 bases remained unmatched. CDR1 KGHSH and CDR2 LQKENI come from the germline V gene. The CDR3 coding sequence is TGTGCCAGCTCACCCCGGACAGGGCTGGACACTGAAGCTTTCTTT. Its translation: CASSPRTGLDTEAFF.

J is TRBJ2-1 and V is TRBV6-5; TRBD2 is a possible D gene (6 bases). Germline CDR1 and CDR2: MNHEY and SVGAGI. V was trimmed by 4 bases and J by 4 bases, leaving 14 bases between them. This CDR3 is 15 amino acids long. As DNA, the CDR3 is TGTGCCAGCAGTTCCCGGAGGGCTGGATACAATGAGCAGTTCTTC. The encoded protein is CASSSRRAGYNEQFF.